These 20 T cell receptor beta chains came from one sample sequenced in a study of T cells after yellow fever vaccination. One entry per CDR3 protein results from TCRdb running MiXCR on the 5' RACE reads. This sample has approximately 450,000 distinct CDR3 sequences, with roughly a sixth found just once. The sequencing used PBMCs, collected before the yellow fever booster vaccination. Receptors originate from a man aged 18 to 35 who received the YFV17D yellow fever vaccine.

The chain carries TRBV6-2 or TRBV6-3 and TRBJ1-5, with TRBD1 identical over 8 bases. V trimming: 6 bases; J trimming: 2 bases; junction bases outside the gene matches: 6. This CDR3 spans 15 amino acids. From germline, CDR1 is MNHEY and CDR2 SVGEGT. The CDR3, as DNA: TGTGCCAGCAGCTATGAGACAGGGGGCAATCAGCCCCAGCATTTT. Protein product: CASSYETGGNQPQHF.

In its sample, this clonotype was seen a few times. The CDR3 is CNQGQGNTGELFF. CDR3 sequence (DNA): TGCAACCAAGGACAGGGAAACACCGGGGAGCTGTTTTTT. The rearrangement uses TRBV29-1 and TRBJ2-2; TRBD1 matches 8 bases. Germline assignment: CDR1 SQVTM and CDR2 ANQGSEA. The CDR3 totals 13 residues.

This clonotype was observed a handful of times. The chain joins TRBV6-5 to TRBJ1-2; TRBD1 matches 9 bases. Trimming cost V 5 bases and J 3 bases; bases outside gene matches: 13. The CDR3 covers 17 residues. Germline loops: CDR1 MNHEY, CDR2 SVGAGI. The CDR3 sequence: CASSPGTGYSIDYGYTF. The CDR3 region has the DNA TGTGCCAGCAGTCCCGGGACAGGGTATTCCATTGACTATGGCTACACCTTC.

This clonotype was seen many times. The chain joins TRBV5-1 to TRBJ1-4; perhaps TRBD1 as D (6 bases). This CDR3 comprises 13 residues. The germline V gene encodes CDR1 SGHRS and CDR2 YFSETQ. Trimming took off 6 bases at V and 10 bases at J, with 16 bases between the two ends. The DNA for the CDR3 is TGCGCCAGCACCTTTCAGGGGTCGGGAAAACTGTTTTTT. It specifies CASTFQGSGKLFF.

V and J are TRBV4-3 and TRBJ1-1; D is uncertain. Between the trimmed V and J ends, which lost 0 bases and 4 bases, there was a span of 15 bases. Looked up from germline, CDR1 is LGHNA and CDR2 is YSLEER. This CDR3 has 16 amino acids. As DNA, the CDR3 is TGCGCCAGCAGCCAAGAGGATGTGCGGGAGAGCACTGAAGCTTTCTTT. Translation: CASSQEDVRESTEAFF.

In its sample, this clonotype was seen a few times. V usage is TRBV4-2 and J usage is TRBJ2-1; D possibly corresponds to TRBD2 (6 bases). V was cut by 1 base and J by 5 bases, with 21 bases left in between. Germline lookup yields CDR1 LGHNA and CDR2 YNFKEQ. The CDR3 contains 18 residues. The CDR3: CASSQVGRGIIRNNEQFF. The CDR3 DNA reads as TGTGCCAGCAGCCAAGTTGGCCGGGGGATCATCCGGAACAATGAGCAGTTCTTC.

This clonotype was seen more than once but under ten times. The rearrangement uses TRBV7-9 and TRBJ1-1; 9 bases map to TRBD1. V was clipped by 5 bases and J by 4 bases; unmatched bases: 11. Germline CDR1 and CDR2: SEHNR and FQNEAQ (reference sequence). This CDR3 comprises 16 residues. CDR3 in amino acids: CASSAYGTGLVTEAFF. In DNA form, the CDR3 reads TGTGCCAGCAGCGCCTATGGGACAGGGTTGGTCACTGAAGCTTTCTTT.

This clonotype turned up a few times. V usage is TRBV27 and J usage is TRBJ2-7; D call uncertain. Trimming shortened V by 6 bases and J by 2 bases, and 11 bases separated the two germline ends. This CDR3 comprises 13 residues. Germline V lookup: CDR1 MNHEY, CDR2 SMNVEV (reference sequence). Written as DNA, the CDR3 is TGTGCCAGCAGCCGACCCGGCGCCTACGAGCAGTACGTC. Encoded protein: CASSRPGAYEQYV.

This clonotype was detected a few times. The V and J genes are TRBV7-9 and TRBJ1-6, with D perhaps TRBD1 (6 bases). Looked up from germline, CDR1 is SEHNR and CDR2 is FQNEAQ (reference sequence). Trimming cost V 3 bases and J 9 bases, with 6 bases left between them. CDR3 length equals 12 residues. The CDR3 region is CASSFRGSPLHF. In nucleotides, the CDR3 is TGTGCCAGCAGCTTCAGGGGTTCACCCCTCCACTTT.

This clonotype has more than one count but fewer than ten. For the CDR3, the DNA is TGTGCCAGCAGTTTGAAGGCAGCCTACGAGCAGTACTTC. Translating gives CASSLKAAYEQYF. The chain joins TRBV27 to TRBJ2-7; D uncertain. The CDR3 loop spans 13 amino acids. Germline loops: CDR1 MNHEY, CDR2 SMNVEV (reference sequence). V was pared by 3 bases and J by 2 bases, with 8 bases between.

This clonotype was seen repeatedly, ten times or more. CDR3 DNA sequence: TGTGCCAGCGGCAGGGGGTTGACTGAAGCTTTCTTT. Its protein is CASGRGLTEAFF. The V call is TRBV9, the J call TRBJ1-1, with TRBD1 matching 7 bases. The CDR3 is 12 amino acids. The V and J ends lost 7 bases and 5 bases, in that order; junction bases with no gene match: 5. Germline values: CDR1 SGDLS, CDR2 YYNGEE.

The chain is built from TRBV4-3 and TRBJ2-1, with D possibly TRBD2 on 5 matching bases. V lost 1 base and J 8 bases, leaving 12 bases between the germline ends. This CDR3 contains 14 residues. CDR1 and CDR2 (germline): LGHNA, YSLEER. In nucleotides, the CDR3 is TGCGCCAGCAGCCAAGCAGGTGATAGCGATGAGCAGTTCTTC. It encodes CASSQAGDSDEQFF.

This clonotype was found a few times. The chain links TRBV7-2 to TRBJ1-2, with D unclear. V lost 3 bases, J lost 8 bases, and 16 bases lay in between. The CDR3 contains 14 residues. The V gene's germline CDR1 is SGHTA and CDR2 FQGNSA. The CDR3 DNA is TGTGCCAGCAGCTTCCACGCGCAGGCTCAAGGCTACACCTTC. Protein product: CASSFHAQAQGYTF. Complete variable domain (other parts from reference TRBV7-2 and TRBJ1-2): GAGVSQSPSNKVTEKGKDVELRCDPISGHTALYWYRQSLGQGLEFLIYFQGNSAPDKSGLPSDRFSAERTGGSVSTLTIQRTQQEDSAVYLCASSFHAQAQGYTFGSGTRLTVV.

The chain recombines TRBV7-9 with TRBJ1-1; D unclear. Deletions cut 11 bases from V and 4 bases from J, with 14 bases between. Germline V CDR1 and CDR2: SEHNR, FQNEAQ (reference sequence). CDR3 length: 12 amino acids. The DNA of the CDR3 is TGTGCCGGTAGGACGGAGGGCACTGAAGCTTTCTTT. Its protein product is CAGRTEGTEAFF.

A few counts support this clonotype. The chain couples TRBV28 to TRBJ2-2, with D perhaps matching TRBD2 (7 bases). V was pared by 5 bases and J by 1 base, with 20 bases between. Germline V gives CDR1 MDHEN, CDR2 SYDVKM. The CDR3 is 18 amino acids. CDR3 nucleotides: TGTGCCAGCAGTCCGCAAGGGGGGCGGGGGATGAACACCGGGGAGCTGTTTTTT. It yields the protein CASSPQGGRGMNTGELFF.

This clonotype was detected a few times. This rearrangement joins TRBV27 to TRBJ1-2; the match to TRBD1 covers 8 bases. Trimming removed 6 bases from V and 8 bases from J; junction bases left unmatched: 8. CDR1 is MNHEY and CDR2 is SMNVEV in the germline V gene (reference sequence). This CDR3 region has 13 residues. The CDR3 DNA reads TGTGCCAGCAGGCTGGGACAGGTGGGGGGCTACACCTTC. Its translation: CASRLGQVGGYTF.

The chain couples TRBV6-2 or TRBV6-3 to TRBJ2-7; TRBD2 matches at 7 bases. V lost 4 bases to trimming and J lost 3 bases; unmatched junction nucleotides: 3. The CDR3 covers 13 residues. Germline V gives CDR1 MNHEY, CDR2 SVGEGT. CDR3 DNA: TGTGCCAGCAGTTGGGAGGGTAACTACGAGCAGTACTTC. Its protein product is CASSWEGNYEQYF.

There are a few counts of this clonotype. The chain employs TRBV6-1 and TRBJ1-2; tentatively, D is TRBD1 (5 bases). CDR3 length: 13 residues. Trimming removed 4 bases from V and 6 bases from J, with 12 bases in between. Germline CDR1 and CDR2: MNHNS and SASEGT. CDR3 region: CASSATVRDGYTF. CDR3 nucleotides: TGTGCCAGCAGTGCTACGGTCAGGGATGGCTACACCTTC.

The chain joins TRBV12-5 to TRBJ2-1, with D tentatively TRBD1 (6 bases). Per germline, CDR1 LGHNT and CDR2 FRNRAP. V was clipped by 5 bases and J by 9 bases, with 17 bases between them. This CDR3 has 14 residues. The CDR3 DNA is TGTGCTAGTGGTCAGACAGGAAGCGTTAGTGAGCAGTTCTTC. Residues: CASGQTGSVSEQFF.

This chain uses TRBV9 with TRBJ2-3, with TRBD2 identical over 9 bases. There are 16 residues in the CDR3. The V and J ends lost 0 bases and 5 bases, in that order; junction bases with no gene match: 7. Germline CDR1 is SGDLS and CDR2 is YYNGEE. For the CDR3, the DNA is TGTGCCAGCAGCGTAGATGGCGGGGGGGCCGGAGATACGCAGTATTTT. It encodes CASSVDGGGAGDTQYF.